The present T cell receptor beta chain was sequenced within a study of CD8 T cells in ankylosing spondylitis. Study-wide results and limits: It was reported that disease-linked clones were significantly enriched in matched ankylosing spondylitis synovial fluid.

There are 13 residues in the CDR3. Germline V gene data show CDR1 as SGHTA and CDR2 as FQGNSA. V dropped 3 bases and J dropped 6 bases, with 8 bases sitting between them. For TCR beta, libraries came from quantitative 5'-RACE with molecular barcodes. TCRdb ran MiXCR on the 5' RACE reads and lists one entry per CDR3 protein. Of around 340,000 distinct CDR3 sequences in the sample, about 20% were seen once. As regards this clonotype: The antigen remains unidentified.

The sample was blood, either unsorted or a sorted T cell fraction (not recorded which). The origin of this receptor is a male donor with ankylosing spondylitis or in good health (not recorded which). The gene calls are TRBV7-2 and TRBJ2-2, with D hard to call. CDR3 sequence (DNA): TGTGCCAGCAGCTTGGCGTTGGCCGGGGAGCTGTTTTTT. This sequence encodes CASSLALAGELFF.